This T cell receptor (beta chain) was sequenced in a study of radiotherapy plus CTLA-4 blockade in lung cancer. For the study at large: Disease control was present in around a third of patients, and objective responses in approximately 20%. Study-level results: TCR clones from tumors expanded in blood after radiotherapy plus ipilimumab.

Profiling relied on immunoSEQ multiplex PCR, and the TCRdb table lists in-frame clones only, not all of them. The sample yields 70,000 to 90,000 clones, around nine tenths seen once. This clone was found a few times. Its cognate antigen is unknown. The CDR3 has 14 amino acids. Trimming shortened V by 3 bases and J by 7 bases, and 15 bases separated the two germline ends. Germline CDR1 reads SNHLY; CDR2 reads FYNNEI. Ipilimumab-mediated CTLA-4 blockade plus focal radiation was given to patients having chemo-refractory metastatic non-small-cell lung cancer. The V call is TRBV2, the J call TRBJ1-2; the D gene is possibly TRBD1 (5 bases). The material sequenced was peripheral blood, taken from a patient treated with radiotherapy plus ipilimumab. The TCR sequence derives from a human donor with non-small cell lung cancer who had stable disease on radiotherapy plus ipilimumab. CDR3: CASSDGTYLSGYTF. CDR3 in DNA: TGTGCCAGCAGTGACGGGACCTACCTCAGTGGCTACACCTTC.